These 22 T cell receptor beta chains originate from one sample sequenced in a study of beta chain features in type 1 diabetes. These receptors have no identified antigens. The isolated RNA, all of it, was reverse transcribed, so expressed TCRB transcripts were what got sequenced. Using immunoSEQ multiplex PCR, the repertoire was profiled, and TCRdb retains in-frame clones only, with some absent. The table lists 550,000 to 850,000 clones, 13% of them singletons. Study-level findings and limits: All four CD4+ subsets of Type 1 diabetes patients contained TCRB CDR3s that were moderately but significantly shorter.

Sequenced input: naive CD4+ T cells from blood. Every receptor here comes from a man aged 18 to 30 with type 1 diabetes.

This clone was detected only a few times. The rearrangement uses TRBV29-1 and TRBJ2-3; weak D call: TRBD1 (6 bases). CDR1 SQVTM and CDR2 ANQGSEA come from the germline V gene. CDR3 size: 14 residues. Trimming took off 3 bases at V and 3 bases at J, with 13 bases between the two ends. The CDR3: CSVEDSRGTDTQYF. Here the CDR3 DNA reads TGCAGCGTTGAGGACAGTAGGGGTACAGATACGCAGTATTTT.

This clone was counted between two and nine times. The genes are TRBV7-9 and TRBJ1-4; a possible D gene is TRBD1 (5 bases). Germline CDR1 reads SEHNR; CDR2 reads FQNEAQ (reference sequence). Trimming shortened V by 5 bases and J by 8 bases, and 21 bases separated the two germline ends. The CDR3 loop spans 16 amino acids. CDR3 coding DNA: TGTGCCAGCAGCCCCGCCGACCTGACAGTAGGCGAAAAACTGTTTTTT. Translation gives CASSPADLTVGEKLFF.

CDR3 DNA: TGCGCCAGCAATCCCACGTCGACGGGGGGGAGGAATGAGCAGTTCTTC. Amino acids: CASNPTSTGGRNEQFF. V gene TRBV5-1 combines with J gene TRBJ2-1, with 8 bases fitting TRBD2. Germline V gene data show CDR1 as SGHRS and CDR2 as YFSETQ. With V trimmed by 6 bases and J by 7 bases, 15 bases remained unmatched. The CDR3 is 16 residues long.

The chain is built from TRBV7-8 and TRBJ1-1, with 7 bases matching TRBD1. The CDR3 sequence is 16 residues long. Germline lookup yields CDR1 SGHVS and CDR2 FQNEAQ. J lost 0 bases, V lost 5 bases, and 9 bases had no gene match. CDR3 sequence: CASSKQGQNMNTEAFF. In DNA form, the CDR3 reads TGTGCCAGCAGCAAACAGGGACAGAACATGAACACTGAAGCTTTCTTT.

A remark on this clone: The junction shows a germline mismatch at one end, possibly a read error. The gene calls are TRBV5-1 and TRBJ2-1, with a tentative D call TRBD2 (5 bases). The CDR3 is made up of 15 amino acids. Germline CDR1 SGHRS, CDR2 YFSETQ. The CDR3 nucleotides are TGCGCCAGCAGTTTGGACTTCACCAAAGGCGATGAGCAGTTCTTC. Encoded protein: CASSLDFTKGDEQFF.

This clone showed up just a few times. The chain recombines TRBV30 with TRBJ1-2; D is unclear. V was cut by 2 bases and J by 4 bases, with 8 bases left in between. Germline CDR1 is GTSNPN and CDR2 is SVGIG (reference sequence). This CDR3 has 12 amino acids. Here the CDR3 DNA reads TGTGCCTGGAGTCCTATTTCCTATGGCTACACCTTC. It codes for CAWSPISYGYTF.

This clone turned up a few times. This chain uses TRBV14 with TRBJ2-3, with 11 bases fitting TRBD2. CDR3 length equals 16 residues. Trimming cost V 6 bases and J 0 bases; bases outside gene matches: 5. Germline CDR1 and CDR2: SGHDN and FVKESK. The CDR3 sequence: CASSRLAGSSTDTQYF. The CDR3 DNA reads as TGTGCCAGCAGTCGACTAGCGGGGTCTAGCACAGATACGCAGTATTTT.

The rearrangement uses TRBV20-1 and TRBJ1-4; D may be TRBD1 (6 bases). Per the germline V gene, CDR1 is DFQATT and CDR2 is SNEGSKA (reference sequence). The CDR3 totals 10 residues. V lost 5 bases to trimming and J lost 14 bases, with 12 bases between them. In DNA form, the CDR3 reads TGCAGTGCTTACTCCCAGGGGCTGTTTTTT. Protein product: CSAYSQGLFF.

The J gene is TRBJ2-3, the V gene TRBV6-5, with 7 positions matching TRBD2. Germline values: CDR1 MNHEY, CDR2 SVGAGI. The CDR3 covers 13 residues. The V segment lost 2 bases and the J segment 5 bases; nucleotides outside the gene matches: 1. CDR3 nucleotide sequence: TGTGCCAGCAGTTACGGGGAGGGAGATACGCAGTATTTT. It encodes CASSYGEGDTQYF.

The J gene is TRBJ2-2, the V gene TRBV6-6; D remains ambiguous. From germline, CDR1 is MNHNY and CDR2 SVGAGI (reference sequence). Between the trimmed V and J ends, which lost 7 bases and 3 bases, there was a span of 6 bases. CDR3 length equals 12 residues. The CDR3 here is CASMGYTGELFF. The DNA for the CDR3 is TGTGCCAGCATGGGGTACACCGGGGAGCTGTTTTTT.

This clone was seen a few times. The V call is TRBV5-4, the J call TRBJ2-3; 13 nucleotides align to TRBD2. V lost 0 bases, J lost 2 bases, and 6 bases stayed unmatched. The germline gives CDR1 SGHNT, CDR2 YYREEE (reference sequence). The CDR3 extends over 18 amino acids. CDR3 coding DNA: TGTGCCAGCAGCTTGGGTCCGGGACTAGCGGGGAACACAGATACGCAGTATTTT. Its translation: CASSLGPGLAGNTDTQYF.

This clone was recorded a few times. This sequence joins TRBV5-4 and TRBJ2-2, with D perhaps matching TRBD1 (8 bases). CDR1 is SGHNT, CDR2 YYREEE, per germline (reference sequence). CDR3 length equals 15 residues. V was shortened by 6 bases and J by 4 bases, with 16 bases between the two germline ends. As DNA, the CDR3 is TGTGCCAGCACCCTCAACAGGGGGGGCACCGGGGAGCTGTTTTTT. This gives the protein CASTLNRGGTGELFF.

CDR3 residues: CASSSSEEQYF. The CDR3 DNA reads as TGTGCCAGCAGTTCCTCTGAGGAGCAGTACTTC. The rearrangement joins TRBV6-5 to TRBJ2-7, with D hard to call. CDR1 and CDR2 (germline): MNHEY, SVGAGI. V dropped 4 bases and J dropped 7 bases, with 8 bases sitting between them. CDR3 size: 11 residues.

This clone was detected only a few times. The chain employs TRBV7-6 and TRBJ1-2; D is unclear. Trimming removed 5 bases from V and 7 bases from J, with 17 bases in between. Germline V gene lookup returns CDR1 SGHVS and CDR2 FNYEAQ. The CDR3 extends over 14 amino acids. This CDR3 is CASSPSREDRGYTF. In nucleotides, the CDR3 is TGTGCCAGCAGCCCAAGCCGGGAAGATCGTGGCTACACCTTC. The complete variable domain, with remaining parts taken from reference TRBV7-6 and TRBJ1-2, reads GAGVSQSPRYKVTKRGQDVALRCDPISGHVSLYWYRQALGQGPEFLTYFNYEAQQDKSGLPNDRFSAERPEGSISTLTIQRTEQRDSAMYRCASSPSREDRGYTFGSGTRLTVV.

In its sample, this clone was seen a few times. The chain has TRBV28 and TRBJ2-6, with D possibly matching TRBD1 (5 bases). Germline V CDR1 and CDR2: MDHEN, SYDVKM. V was shortened by 3 bases and J by 2 bases, with 8 bases between the two germline ends. The CDR3 is 15 amino acids. The CDR3 DNA follows: TGTGCCAGCAGTTTCGCAGGGACTGGGGCCAACGTCCTGACTTTC. This encodes CASSFAGTGANVLTF.

This clone was seen a few times. This specimen includes other DNA sequences encoding the same CDR3. The chain couples TRBV30 to TRBJ1-5, with D uncertain. The length of the CDR3 is 12 residues. V dropped 2 bases and J dropped 7 bases, with 9 bases sitting between them. CDR1 is GTSNPN and CDR2 is SVGIG in the germline V gene (reference sequence). Here the CDR3 reads CAWSTGGQPQHF. The CDR3 DNA follows: TGTGCCTGGAGTACGGGTGGGCAGCCCCAGCATTTT. The variable domain in full, completed from reference TRBV30 and TRBJ1-5, reads SQTIHQWPATLVQPVGSPLSLECTVEGTSNPNLYWYRQAAGRGLQLLFYSVGIGQISSEVPQNLSASRPQDRQFILSSKKLLLSDSGFYLCAWSTGGQPQHFGDGTRLSIL.

J is TRBJ1-4 and V is TRBV6-1; D is unresolved. The V gene lost 7 bases and the J gene lost 8 bases, with 17 bases spanning the gap. The CDR3 is 14 residues long. Germline V lookup: CDR1 MNHNS, CDR2 SASEGT. The CDR3 sequence is CASTRGGVREKLFF. The CDR3 region has the DNA TGTGCCAGCACTCGGGGAGGAGTGAGGGAAAAACTGTTTTTT.

The J gene is TRBJ1-2, the V gene TRBV2, with 11 bases identical to TRBD1. The ends lost 6 bases at V and 8 bases at J; junction bases unmatched: 8. The CDR3 contains 14 residues. Germline-derived CDR1 and CDR2 are SNHLY and FYNNEI. The CDR3 is CASSGTGGSQGYTF. CDR3 bases: TGTGCCAGCAGCGGGACAGGGGGGTCTCAAGGCTACACCTTC.

This rearrangement joins TRBV28 to TRBJ1-1; maybe TRBD1 (5 bases). The germline gives CDR1 MDHEN, CDR2 SYDVKM. CDR3 length equals 13 residues. V was cut by 5 bases and J by 5 bases, with 12 bases left in between. CDR3 sequence reads: CASSDGAWTEAFF. The CDR3 DNA sequence: TGTGCCAGCAGTGACGGGGCATGGACTGAAGCTTTCTTT.

V usage is TRBV12-5 and J usage is TRBJ1-2; D gene ambiguous. This CDR3 has 13 residues. V lost 1 base to trimming and J lost 10 bases, with 13 bases between them. Germline V gene data show CDR1 as LGHNT and CDR2 as FRNRAP. This CDR3 reads CASGLDGDRFYTF. CDR3 in DNA: TGTGCTAGTGGTTTGGACGGCGATCGGTTCTACACCTTC.

This clone was counted between two and nine times. The chain links TRBV7-7 to TRBJ2-7, with D possibly matching TRBD1 (5 bases). The CDR3 has 13 residues. Germline V gene sequence: CDR1 SSHAT, CDR2 FNYEAQ (reference sequence). V gave up 2 bases and J gave up 5 bases, with 10 bases separating them. CDR3 residues: CASSLRQGDEQYF. The CDR3 region has the DNA TGTGCCAGCAGCTTACGCCAGGGCGACGAGCAGTACTTC. Filled out from reference TRBV7-7 and TRBJ2-7, the complete variable domain reads GAGVSQSPRYKVTKRGQDVTLRCDPISSHATLYWYQQALGQGPEFLTYFNYEAQPDKSGLPSDRFSAERPEGSISTLTIQRTEQRDSAMYRCASSLRQGDEQYFGPGTRLTVT.

Only a few counts were recorded for this clone. The chain has TRBV14 and TRBJ1-2; unclear D gene. This CDR3 is 12 amino acids long. Germline CDR1 and CDR2: SGHDN and FVKESK. Trimming removed 3 bases from V and 5 bases from J, with 7 bases in between. The CDR3 region has the DNA TGTGCCAGCAGCCATGGAGAGTATGGCTACACCTTC. It is translated as CASSHGEYGYTF.